The clone carrying this TCR beta chain appeared a few times. This entry belongs to a study of cytomegalovirus exposure and HLA in healthy donors. V lost 5 bases and J 0 bases, leaving 11 bases between the germline ends. This CDR3 comprises 14 residues. The V gene's germline CDR1 is LNHDA and CDR2 SQIVND (reference sequence). It was with 60 Vbeta and 13 Jbeta primers that the PCR ran. Sequenced by immunoSEQ multiplex PCR; TCRdb stores in-frame clones only, minus some. The table includes 250,000 to 350,000 clones, under 80% detected once. The sample consisted of PBMCs. This TCR was recovered from a female donor in good health and CMV-seronegative. The chain has TRBV19 and TRBJ2-7; TRBD1 might be the D (6 bases). CDR3 in DNA: TGTGCCAGTAGTCTCACAGGGAACTCCTACGAGCAGTACTTC. This translates into CASSLTGNSYEQYF.